The rows below give T cell receptor beta chains drawn from one sample of a study of metastatic and nonmetastatic thyroid tumors. TCRdb re-processed the PCR reads through MiXCR. The sample carries 5,000 to 8,000 clones, roughly 30% recorded once. Sequenced: adjacent normal tissue. These receptors all come from a female donor with papillary thyroid cancer or a benign thyroid nodule (not recorded which). Some clones in this sample may be carry-over from other donors' samples. Each CDR3 is given with its conserved first and last residue. The D gene is left open where the match is weak. Expanded clones get a size class; other rows say once, few or many, or leave the size out.

j_gene	d_gene	len	abundance	v_gene	CDR3nt	CDR3aa
TRBJ1-2	-	17	-	TRBV7-2	TGTGCCAGCAGCTTAGCGCGGGCCAGGGGCCTTAACTATGGCTACACCTTC	CASSLARARGLNYGYTF
TRBJ1-2	-	14	-	TRBV27	TGTGCCAGCAGTTTATCCCACCAAGGGTATGGCTACACCTTC	CASSLSHQGYGYTF
TRBJ1-2	TRBD1	15	-	TRBV28	TGTGCCAGCAGTCCAAACAGGGGGTCCCTCTATGGCTACACCTTC	CASSPNRGSLYGYTF
TRBJ1-1	-	13	few	TRBV27	TGTGCCAGCAGTTGGGACACATACACTGAAGCTTTCTTT	CASSWDTYTEAFF
TRBJ2-7	-	14	-	TRBV7-9	TGTGCATGCATCCCCTCAAGGGAATCCTACGAGCAGTACTTC	CACIPSRESYEQYF
TRBJ1-2	TRBD1	11	-	TRBV2	TGTGCCGGACAGGGGTACTATGGCTACACCTTC	CAGQGYYGYTF
TRBJ2-7	-	14	few	TRBV28	TGTGCCAGCAAATATACTGGGGAGAGGGTCGAGCAGTACTTC	CASKYTGERVEQYF
TRBJ2-5	TRBD2	16	few	TRBV27	TGTGCCAGCAGCCGGCCGGGAGCGGGAGCGGGGGAGACCCAGTACTTC	CASSRPGAGAGETQYF
TRBJ2-1	-	16	-	TRBV6-1	TGTGCCAGCGCAACTAACAGGGACCCATCCTACAATGAGCAGTTCTTC	CASATNRDPSYNEQFF
TRBJ1-2	-	16	-	TRBV6-5	TGTGCCAGCAGTTACGGCTCTACAAGTTTTAACTATGGCTACACCTTC	CASSYGSTSFNYGYTF
TRBJ1-2	TRBD1	13	-	TRBV28	TGTGCCAGCAGTTTAGGCACAGGGGGCCCTTACACCTTC	CASSLGTGGPYTF
TRBJ1-5	-	14	-	TRBV12-3/TRBV12-4	TGTGCCAGCATTCTACAGGGATCTAGTCAGCCCCAGCATTTT	CASILQGSSQPQHF
TRBJ2-5	-	12	medium-sized	TRBV20-1	TGCAGTGCCGGGCGGGCCCAAGAGACCCAGTACTTC	CSAGRAQETQYF
TRBJ2-3	TRBD1	17	-	TRBV4-1	TGCGCCAGCAGCCAAGTCGAACGGGACAGGGGGCGAGATACGCAGTATTTT	CASSQVERDRGRDTQYF
TRBJ2-1	TRBD2	15	-	TRBV28	TGTGCCAGCACCTTGGGAGCGGGGGGATTCGGTGAGCAGTTCTTC	CASTLGAGGFGEQFF
TRBJ1-4	TRBD1	14	few	TRBV28	TGTGCCACCAACCGGGACAGAAGAACTGAAAAACTGTTTTTT	CATNRDRRTEKLFF
TRBJ1-6	-	14	-	TRBV20-1	TGCAGTGCTGGAGGTCAGGGTAGAAATTCACCCCTCCACTTT	CSAGGQGRNSPLHF
TRBJ1-5	-	13	few	TRBV6-2/TRBV6-3	TGTGCCAGCAGGTCCGATAGCCATCAGCCCCAGCATTTT	CASRSDSHQPQHF
TRBJ1-1	TRBD1	17	few	TRBV19	TGTGCCAGTACCAGGGGACAGGGGGCCCTCAGGAACACTGAAGCTTTCTTT	CASTRGQGALRNTEAFF
TRBJ1-2	-	15	-	TRBV9	TGTGCCAGCAGCGTCCACGGGGACGTCAACTATGGCTACACCTTC	CASSVHGDVNYGYTF
TRBJ2-3	TRBD2	14	-	TRBV30	TGTGCCTGGAGTCAGGGAGGGGGCACAGATACGCAGTATTTT	CAWSQGGGTDTQYF
TRBJ2-1	-	12	-	TRBV20-1	TGCAGTGCGCCTCTCCAGTGGGATGAGCAGTTCTTC	CSAPLQWDEQFF
TRBJ2-1	-	18	-	TRBV5-4	TGTGCCAGCAGCTGTACCCATTTGGGGCGTTCCAATTACAATGAGCAGTTCTTC	CASSCTHLGRSNYNEQFF
TRBJ1-2	TRBD1	13	-	TRBV20-1	TGCAGTGGAAAGGGGGACAGGGGGCTGGTAGACACCTTC	CSGKGDRGLVDTF
TRBJ1-6	-	13	once	TRBV7-2	TGTGCCAGCAGCTGGAGGTTCAACTCACCCCTCCACTTT	CASSWRFNSPLHF
TRBJ1-1	-	14	-	TRBV15	TGTGCCACCAGCAGCTTTACGGGGAACACTGAAGCTTTCTTT	CATSSFTGNTEAFF
TRBJ1-1	TRBD1	14	-	TRBV2	TGTGCCAGCAGCAACAGGGGCGGGATCACTGAAGCTTTCTTT	CASSNRGGITEAFF
TRBJ1-6	-	14	-	TRBV27	TGTGCCAGCAGTTGGTCGGACTATAATTCACCCCTCCACTTT	CASSWSDYNSPLHF
TRBJ1-1	-	14	few	TRBV28	TGTGCCAGCAGCACGGGGGGCATGAACACTGAAGCTTTCTTT	CASSTGGMNTEAFF
TRBJ1-6	TRBD1	15	few	TRBV7-2	TGTGCCAGCAGCCCACGGGACAGGGATAATTCACCCCTCCACTTT	CASSPRDRDNSPLHF
TRBJ2-2	-	14	few	TRBV6-1	TGTGCCAGCAGAACCTCACAGGGAACCGGGGAGCTGTTTTTT	CASRTSQGTGELFF
TRBJ2-7	-	15	-	TRBV9	TGTGCCAGCAGCCCTAGTATTGGGTTCGACTACGAGCAGTACTTC	CASSPSIGFDYEQYF
TRBJ1-5	-	14	few	TRBV12-3/TRBV12-4	TGTGCCAGCAGTTTCGGGCAGGGAGGTCAGCCCCAGCATTTT	CASSFGQGGQPQHF
TRBJ1-2	TRBD1	16	-	TRBV27	TGTGCCAGCAGTGATCGGGGACAGACCGCTAGGAATGGCTACACCTTC	CASSDRGQTARNGYTF
TRBJ1-2	-	13	few	TRBV6-2/TRBV6-3	TGTGCCAGCAGTTACTCGTTTCTCTATGGCTACACCTTC	CASSYSFLYGYTF
TRBJ2-1	TRBD1	14	-	TRBV4-3	TGCGCCAGCAGCCTCAGGCCATCAGACAGGGCAAGGTTCTTC	CASSLRPSDRARFF
TRBJ2-7	-	13	-	TRBV7-9	TGTGCCAGCAGAAGGACTTCCTCCTACGAGCAGTACTTC	CASRRTSSYEQYF
TRBJ2-7	-	14	few	TRBV27	TGTGCCAGCAGTTTACGAGTACCAAACTACGAGCAGTACTTC	CASSLRVPNYEQYF
TRBJ1-5	-	15	-	TRBV4-3	TGCGCCAGCACCCCCGACCGGGAAAGCAATCAGCCCCAGCATTTT	CASTPDRESNQPQHF
TRBJ1-6	-	15	-	TRBV5-1	TGCGCCAGCAGCTTGCGGTCAGGGACCGGGTCACCCCTCCACTTT	CASSLRSGTGSPLHF
TRBJ1-2	-	12	few	TRBV12-3/TRBV12-4	TGTGCCAGCAGCCCCAGGATCTATGGCTACACCTTC	CASSPRIYGYTF
TRBJ2-7	-	12	few	TRBV6-2/TRBV6-3	TGTGCCAGCAGGCTTGTCTTGGGGGAGCAGTACTTC	CASRLVLGEQYF
TRBJ1-2	-	14	-	TRBV29-1	TGCAGCGTTGTCGGGGGAATGAGTAACTATGGCTACACCTTC	CSVVGGMSNYGYTF
TRBJ2-2	-	13	-	TRBV10-2	TGCGCCAGCAGTGATGGGGAACCCGGGGAGCTGTTTTTT	CASSDGEPGELFF
TRBJ1-1	TRBD1	14	few	TRBV2	TGTGCCAGCACCTGGGACAGCATGAACACTGAAGCTTTCTTT	CASTWDSMNTEAFF
TRBJ2-1	TRBD1	16	-	TRBV2	TGTGCCAGCAGGCAGAAACAGGGGTCTTCCTACAATGAGCAGTTCTTC	CASRQKQGSSYNEQFF
TRBJ1-2	-	14	few	TRBV7-9	TGTGCCAGCAGCCCTTCGGCAACGAACTATGGCTACACCTTC	CASSPSATNYGYTF
TRBJ1-1	-	12	-	TRBV7-9	TGTGCCAGCAGCTTCAGGGAAGCAAGAGCTTTCTTT	CASSFREARAFF
TRBJ2-1	TRBD1	14	few	TRBV27	TGTGCCAGCAGTACCACGGACAGGGTCCATGAGCAGTTCTTC	CASSTTDRVHEQFF
TRBJ1-1	-	13	-	TRBV4-1	TGCGCCAGCAGCTTAAGTGGTGACACTGAAGCTTTCTTT	CASSLSGDTEAFF
TRBJ2-7	TRBD2	14	-	TRBV5-1	TGCGCCAGCAGCTCGAGCGGGACCCCCTACGAGCAGTACTTC	CASSSSGTPYEQYF
TRBJ2-3	-	13	few	TRBV27	TGTGCCAGCAGTTTACCGGGGACAGATACGCAGTATTTT	CASSLPGTDTQYF
TRBJ1-2	-	12	-	TRBV6-1	TGTGCCAGTAGACAGATTAACTATGGCTACACCTTC	CASRQINYGYTF
TRBJ2-7	-	12	few	TRBV28	TGTGCCAGCTCCCCAGGGGCCTACGAGCAGTACTTC	CASSPGAYEQYF
TRBJ1-2	-	14	few	TRBV12-3/TRBV12-4	TGTGCCAGCAGTATAACGGGGGTGGGCTATGGCTACACCTTC	CASSITGVGYGYTF
TRBJ1-2	-	13	few	TRBV12-3/TRBV12-4	TGTGCCAGCACTATCAGGGGCTGGGGGGGCTACACTTTC	CASTIRGWGGYTF